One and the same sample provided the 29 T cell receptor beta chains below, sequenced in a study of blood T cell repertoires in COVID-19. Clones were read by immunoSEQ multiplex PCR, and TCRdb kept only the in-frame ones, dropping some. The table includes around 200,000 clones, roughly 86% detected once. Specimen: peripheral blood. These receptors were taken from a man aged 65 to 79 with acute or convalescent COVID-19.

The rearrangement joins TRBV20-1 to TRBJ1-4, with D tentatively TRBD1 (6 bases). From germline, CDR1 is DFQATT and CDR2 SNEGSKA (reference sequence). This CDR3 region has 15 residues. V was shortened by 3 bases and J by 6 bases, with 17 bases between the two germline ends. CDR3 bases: TGCAGTGCTAGTGCAGGGGCCGTCCTGTATGAAAAACTGTTTTTT. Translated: CSASAGAVLYEKLFF.

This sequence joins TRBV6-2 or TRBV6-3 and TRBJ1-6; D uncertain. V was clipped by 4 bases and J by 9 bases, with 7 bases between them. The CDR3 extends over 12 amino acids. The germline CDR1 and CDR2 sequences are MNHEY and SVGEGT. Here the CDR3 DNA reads TGTGCCAGCAGTTTGAACTTTTCACCCCTCCACTTT. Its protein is CASSLNFSPLHF.

This CDR3 reads CASQNRRDSNQPQHF. For the CDR3, the DNA is TGTGCCAGCCAGAACAGGCGGGACAGCAATCAGCCCCAGCATTTT. The chain is built from TRBV7-8 and TRBJ1-5; D possibly corresponds to TRBD1 (5 bases). Trimming stripped 8 bases from V and 1 base from J, with 15 bases between. Germline V gene data show CDR1 as SGHVS and CDR2 as FQNEAQ. The CDR3 is 15 residues long.

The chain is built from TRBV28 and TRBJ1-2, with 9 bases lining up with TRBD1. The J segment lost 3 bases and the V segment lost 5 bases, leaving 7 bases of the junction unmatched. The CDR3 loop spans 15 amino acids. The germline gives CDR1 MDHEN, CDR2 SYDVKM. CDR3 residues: CASSTGQGSYYGYTF. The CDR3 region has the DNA TGTGCCAGCAGTACCGGACAGGGGTCGTACTATGGCTACACCTTC.

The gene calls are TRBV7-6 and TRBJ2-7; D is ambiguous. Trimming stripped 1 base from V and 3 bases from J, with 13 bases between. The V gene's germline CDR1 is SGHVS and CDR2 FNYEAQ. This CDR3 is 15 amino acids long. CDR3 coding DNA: TGTGCCAGCAGCTTAGATAACAGCAAAGGCTACGAGCAGTACTTC. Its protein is CASSLDNSKGYEQYF.

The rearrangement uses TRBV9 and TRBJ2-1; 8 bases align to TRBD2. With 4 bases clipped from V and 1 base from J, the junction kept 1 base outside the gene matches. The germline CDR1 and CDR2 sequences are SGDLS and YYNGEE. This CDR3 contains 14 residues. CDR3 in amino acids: CASSPGGSYNEQFF. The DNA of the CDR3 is TGTGCCAGCAGCCCGGGGGGGTCCTACAATGAGCAGTTCTTC.

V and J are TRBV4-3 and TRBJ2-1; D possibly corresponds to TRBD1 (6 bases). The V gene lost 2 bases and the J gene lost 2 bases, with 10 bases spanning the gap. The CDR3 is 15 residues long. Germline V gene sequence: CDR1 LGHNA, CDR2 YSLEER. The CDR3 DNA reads TGCGCCAGCAGCCAAACACAGGGCCCCTACAATGAGCAGTTCTTC. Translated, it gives CASSQTQGPYNEQFF.

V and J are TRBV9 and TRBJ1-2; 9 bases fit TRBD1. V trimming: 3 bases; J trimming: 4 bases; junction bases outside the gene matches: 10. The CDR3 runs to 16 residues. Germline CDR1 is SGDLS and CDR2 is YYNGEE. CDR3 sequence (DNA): TGTGCCAGCAGCGGAATACCGGGACAGGGTATCTATGGCTACACCTTC. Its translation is CASSGIPGQGIYGYTF. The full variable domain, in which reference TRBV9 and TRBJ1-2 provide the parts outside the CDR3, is DSGVTQTPKHLITATGQRVTLRCSPRSGDLSVYWYQQSLDQGLQFLIQYYNGEERAKGNILERFSAQQFPDLHSELNLSSLELGDSALYFCASSGIPGQGIYGYTFGSGTRLTVV.

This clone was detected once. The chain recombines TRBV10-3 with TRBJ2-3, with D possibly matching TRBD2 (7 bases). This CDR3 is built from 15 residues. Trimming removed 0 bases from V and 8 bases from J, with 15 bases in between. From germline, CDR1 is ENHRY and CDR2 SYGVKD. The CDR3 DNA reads TGTGCCATCAGTGAGTCTGGGGGGGGCCACGGTACGCAGTATTTT. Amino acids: CAISESGGGHGTQYF.

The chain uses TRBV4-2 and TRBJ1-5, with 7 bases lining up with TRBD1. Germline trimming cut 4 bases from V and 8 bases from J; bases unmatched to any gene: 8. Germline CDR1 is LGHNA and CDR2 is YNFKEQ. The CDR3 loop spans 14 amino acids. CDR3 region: CASSPTGDGEPQHF. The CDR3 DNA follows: TGTGCCAGCAGCCCAACAGGGGACGGGGAGCCCCAGCATTTT.

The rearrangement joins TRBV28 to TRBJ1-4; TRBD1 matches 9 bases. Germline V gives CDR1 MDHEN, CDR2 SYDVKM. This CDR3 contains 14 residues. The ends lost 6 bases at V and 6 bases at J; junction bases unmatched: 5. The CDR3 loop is CASRSQGADEKLFF. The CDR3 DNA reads TGTGCCAGCAGATCACAGGGGGCGGATGAAAAACTGTTTTTT.

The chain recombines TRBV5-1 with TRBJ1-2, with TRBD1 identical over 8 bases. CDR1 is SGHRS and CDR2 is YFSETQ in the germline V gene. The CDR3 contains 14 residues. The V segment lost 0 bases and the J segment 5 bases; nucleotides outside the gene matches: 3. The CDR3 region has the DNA TGCGCCAGCAGCTTGGGACAGGGGATTTATGGCTACACCTTC. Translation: CASSLGQGIYGYTF.

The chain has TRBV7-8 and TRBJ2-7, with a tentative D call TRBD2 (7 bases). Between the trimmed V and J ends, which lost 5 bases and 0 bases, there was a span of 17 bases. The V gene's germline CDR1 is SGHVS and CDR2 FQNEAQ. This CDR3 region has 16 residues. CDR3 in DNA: TGTGCCAGCAGCCGGAGCGGGACACTCTTCTCCTACGAGCAGTACTTC. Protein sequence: CASSRSGTLFSYEQYF.

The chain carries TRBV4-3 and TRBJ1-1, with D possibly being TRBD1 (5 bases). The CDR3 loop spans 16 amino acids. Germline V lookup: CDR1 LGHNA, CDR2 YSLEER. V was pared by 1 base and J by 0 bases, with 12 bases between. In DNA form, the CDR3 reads TGCGCCAGCAGCCAAGGGGTCCGGGGGGTGAACACTGAAGCTTTCTTT. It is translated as CASSQGVRGVNTEAFF.

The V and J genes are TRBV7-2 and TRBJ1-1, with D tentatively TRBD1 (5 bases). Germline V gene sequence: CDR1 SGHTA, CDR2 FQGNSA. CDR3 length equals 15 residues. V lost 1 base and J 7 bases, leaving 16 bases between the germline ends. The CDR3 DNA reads TGTGCCAGCAGCTTAGGAAGGCTTGAGCAGGGTGAAGCTTTCTTT. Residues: CASSLGRLEQGEAFF.

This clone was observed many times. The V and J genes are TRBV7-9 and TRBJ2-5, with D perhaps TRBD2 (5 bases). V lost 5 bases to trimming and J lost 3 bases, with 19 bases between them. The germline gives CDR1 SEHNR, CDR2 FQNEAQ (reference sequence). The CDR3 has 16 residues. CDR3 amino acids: CASSRGHGMGEETQYF. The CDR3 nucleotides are TGTGCCAGCAGCAGAGGGCATGGAATGGGAGAAGAGACCCAGTACTTC.

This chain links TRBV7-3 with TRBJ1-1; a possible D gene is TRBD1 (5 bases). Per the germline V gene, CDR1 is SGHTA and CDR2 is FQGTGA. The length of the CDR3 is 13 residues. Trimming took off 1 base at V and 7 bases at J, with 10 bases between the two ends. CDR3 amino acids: CASSLSGGNEAFF. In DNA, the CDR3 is TGTGCCAGCAGCTTAAGCGGGGGTAATGAAGCTTTCTTT.

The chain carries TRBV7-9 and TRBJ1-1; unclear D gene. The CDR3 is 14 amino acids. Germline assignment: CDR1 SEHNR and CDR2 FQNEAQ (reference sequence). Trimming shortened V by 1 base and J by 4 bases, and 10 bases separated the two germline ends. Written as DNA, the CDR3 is TGTGCCAGCAGCTTAGGGACGGGAACCACTGAAGCTTTCTTT. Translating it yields CASSLGTGTTEAFF.

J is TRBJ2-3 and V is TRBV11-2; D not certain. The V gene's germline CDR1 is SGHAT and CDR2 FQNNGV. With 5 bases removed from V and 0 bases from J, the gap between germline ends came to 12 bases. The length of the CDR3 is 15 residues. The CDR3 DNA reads TGTGCCAGCAGCCACATCTGGTCTAGCACAGATACGCAGTATTTT. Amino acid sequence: CASSHIWSSTDTQYF.

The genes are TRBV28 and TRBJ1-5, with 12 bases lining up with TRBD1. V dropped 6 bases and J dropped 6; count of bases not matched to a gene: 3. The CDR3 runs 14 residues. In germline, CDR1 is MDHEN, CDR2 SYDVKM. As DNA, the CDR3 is TGTGCCAGCAGGGGACAGGGGGCTGTTCAGCCCCAGCATTTT. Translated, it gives CASRGQGAVQPQHF.

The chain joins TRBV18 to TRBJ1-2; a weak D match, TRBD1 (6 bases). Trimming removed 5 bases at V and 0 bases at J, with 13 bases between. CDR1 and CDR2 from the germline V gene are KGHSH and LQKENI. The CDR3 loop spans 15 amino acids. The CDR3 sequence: CASSTNRETNYGYTF. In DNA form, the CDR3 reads TGTGCCAGCTCAACTAACAGGGAGACTAACTATGGCTACACCTTC. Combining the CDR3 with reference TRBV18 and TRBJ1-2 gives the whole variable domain NAGVMQNPRHLVRRRGQEARLRCSPMKGHSHVYWYRQLPEEGLKFMVYLQKENIIDESGMPKERFSAEFPKEGPSILRIQQVVRGDSAAYFCASSTNRETNYGYTFGSGTRLTVV.

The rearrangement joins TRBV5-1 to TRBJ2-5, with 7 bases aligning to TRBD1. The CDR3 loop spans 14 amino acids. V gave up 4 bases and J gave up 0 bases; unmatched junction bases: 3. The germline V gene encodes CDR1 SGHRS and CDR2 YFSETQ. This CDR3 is CASSQQGHQETQYF. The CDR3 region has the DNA TGCGCCAGCAGCCAACAGGGGCACCAAGAGACCCAGTACTTC.

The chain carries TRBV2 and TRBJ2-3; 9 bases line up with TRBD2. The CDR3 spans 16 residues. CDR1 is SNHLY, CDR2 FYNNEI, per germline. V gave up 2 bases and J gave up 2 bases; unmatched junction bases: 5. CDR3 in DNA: TGTGCCAGCAGTGAAAGGCTAGCGGGGACCACAGATACGCAGTATTTT. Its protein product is CASSERLAGTTDTQYF.

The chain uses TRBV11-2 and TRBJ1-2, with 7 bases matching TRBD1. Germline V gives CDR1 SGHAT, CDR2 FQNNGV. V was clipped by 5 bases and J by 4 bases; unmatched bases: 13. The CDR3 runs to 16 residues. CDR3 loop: CASSQSTGAPIYGYTF. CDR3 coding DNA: TGTGCCAGCAGCCAAAGTACAGGGGCGCCCATCTATGGCTACACCTTC.

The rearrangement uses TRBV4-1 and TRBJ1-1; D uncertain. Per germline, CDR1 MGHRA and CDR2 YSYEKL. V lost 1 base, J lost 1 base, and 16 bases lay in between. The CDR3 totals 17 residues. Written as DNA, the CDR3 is TGCGCCAGCAGCCAAGTTCCCTACAGAGATAGGAACACTGAAGCTTTCTTT. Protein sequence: CASSQVPYRDRNTEAFF.

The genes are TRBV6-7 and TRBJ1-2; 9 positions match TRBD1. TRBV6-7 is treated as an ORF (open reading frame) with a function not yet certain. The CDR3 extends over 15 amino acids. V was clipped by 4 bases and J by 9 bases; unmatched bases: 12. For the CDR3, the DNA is TGTGCCAGCAGTTCCCCCGCGGACAGGGGCCATCGCTACACCTTC. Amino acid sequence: CASSSPADRGHRYTF.

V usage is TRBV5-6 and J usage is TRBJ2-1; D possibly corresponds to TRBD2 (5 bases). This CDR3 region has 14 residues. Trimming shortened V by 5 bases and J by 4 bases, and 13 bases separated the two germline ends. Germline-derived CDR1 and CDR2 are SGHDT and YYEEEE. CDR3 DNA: TGTGCCAGCAGTCTTGTCGGACTTTACAATGAGCAGTTCTTC. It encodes CASSLVGLYNEQFF. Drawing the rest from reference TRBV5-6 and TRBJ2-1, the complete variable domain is DAGVTQSPTHLIKTRGQQVTLRCSPKSGHDTVSWYQQALGQGPQFIFQYYEEEERQRGNFPDRFSGHQFPNYSSELNVNALLLGDSALYLCASSLVGLYNEQFFGPGTRLTVL.

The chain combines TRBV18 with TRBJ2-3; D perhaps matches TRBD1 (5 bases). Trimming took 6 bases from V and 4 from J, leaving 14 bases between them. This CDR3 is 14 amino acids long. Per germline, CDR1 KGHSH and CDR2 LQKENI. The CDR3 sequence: CASSSRGIPDTQYF. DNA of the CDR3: TGTGCCAGCTCCTCTAGGGGAATCCCAGATACGCAGTATTTT.

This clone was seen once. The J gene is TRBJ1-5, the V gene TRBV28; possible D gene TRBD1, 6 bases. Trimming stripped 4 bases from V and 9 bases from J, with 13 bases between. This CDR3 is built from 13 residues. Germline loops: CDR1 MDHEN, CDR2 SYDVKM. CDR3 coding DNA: TGTGCCAGCAGTTCCCAGGGGAGACGGCCCCAGCATTTT. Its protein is CASSSQGRRPQHF.